The rows below give T cell receptor beta chains drawn from one sample of a study of T cell responses to AZD1222 COVID-19 vaccine. Clones were sequenced by immunoSEQ multiplex PCR, and TCRdb holds only the in-frame ones, with some missing. The sample lists about 97,000 clones; roughly 84% were seen once. Sequenced here: peripheral blood, sampled on day 0 of AZD1222 vaccination. The receptors were gathered from an adult in good health. Both conserved end residues are part of each CDR3. Each record gives: V gene, J gene, clone size, D gene, CDR3 DNA, CDR3 protein. The D gene is left open where the match is weak. A row's size may be missing; if present it is once, few, many or a size class.

v_call: TRBV6-5
j_call: TRBJ1-3
clone_size: NA
d_call: NA
cdr3_nt: TGTGCCAGCAGTTACTCGAGGACCATCGGAAACACCATATATTTT
cdr3_aa: CASSYSRTIGNTIYF

v_call: TRBV5-5
j_call: TRBJ2-5
clone_size: NA
d_call: NA
cdr3_nt: TGTGCCAGCAGCTTCGGACCCAGGGAGACCCAGTACTTC
cdr3_aa: CASSFGPRETQYF

v_call: TRBV6-5
j_call: TRBJ1-1
clone_size: NA
d_call: TRBD1
cdr3_nt: TGTGCCAGCAGGCAGGGGGGGATCACTGAAGCTTTCTTT
cdr3_aa: CASRQGGITEAFF

v_call: TRBV30
j_call: TRBJ2-3
clone_size: NA
d_call: NA
cdr3_nt: TGTGCCTGGAGTAGGACTGCCGGCCCAGATACGCAGTATTTT
cdr3_aa: CAWSRTAGPDTQYF

v_call: TRBV11-1
j_call: TRBJ2-7
clone_size: NA
d_call: NA
cdr3_nt: TGTGCCAGCAGCTTAGCCCCCACGGGGCGGGAGCAGTACTTC
cdr3_aa: CASSLAPTGREQYF

v_call: TRBV7-2
j_call: TRBJ2-2
clone_size: NA
d_call: NA
cdr3_nt: TGTGCCAGCAGCCTAAAAAGGGCTGTCACCGGGGAGCTGTTTTTT
cdr3_aa: CASSLKRAVTGELFF

v_call: TRBV7-9
j_call: TRBJ1-2
clone_size: NA
d_call: NA
cdr3_nt: TGTGCCAGCAGCTCCAATACCCTTCCTAACTATGGCTACACCTTC
cdr3_aa: CASSSNTLPNYGYTF

v_call: TRBV6-5
j_call: TRBJ2-7
clone_size: few
d_call: NA
cdr3_nt: TGTGCCAGCAGTCAGAGCTCCTACGAGCAGTACTTC
cdr3_aa: CASSQSSYEQYF

v_call: TRBV6-5
j_call: TRBJ1-1
clone_size: few
d_call: NA
cdr3_nt: TGTGCCAGCAGTTACCAGGGTAGCACTGAAGCTTTCTTT
cdr3_aa: CASSYQGSTEAFF

v_call: TRBV15
j_call: TRBJ1-2
clone_size: NA
d_call: NA
cdr3_nt: TGTGCCACCAGCAGAGATGTTAACTATGGCTACACCTTC
cdr3_aa: CATSRDVNYGYTF

v_call: TRBV28
j_call: TRBJ1-5
clone_size: NA
d_call: NA
cdr3_nt: TGTGCCAGCAGTCGGGGGGTAGAGCAGCCCCAGCATTTT
cdr3_aa: CASSRGVEQPQHF

v_call: TRBV9
j_call: TRBJ1-1
clone_size: NA
d_call: NA
cdr3_nt: TGTGCCAGCAGCGTAGTTAATATTGGAAGCACTGAAGCTTTCTTT
cdr3_aa: CASSVVNIGSTEAFF

v_call: TRBV28
j_call: TRBJ1-6
clone_size: NA
d_call: NA
cdr3_nt: TGTGCCAGCAGACCCCGGGGACCGGAGGGGGTTCCCCTCCACTTT
cdr3_aa: CASRPRGPEGVPLHF

v_call: TRBV3-1/TRBV3-2
j_call: TRBJ2-4
clone_size: NA
d_call: NA
cdr3_nt: TGTGCCAGCAGCCTAACAGGGAACATTCAGTACTTC
cdr3_aa: CASSLTGNIQYF

v_call: TRBV23-1
j_call: TRBJ1-2
clone_size: few
d_call: NA
cdr3_nt: TGCGCCAGCAGTCAATCAAAGGCAGGATTGAGGGGCTACACCTTC
cdr3_aa: CASSQSKAGLRGYTF

v_call: TRBV6-5
j_call: TRBJ1-4
clone_size: once
d_call: NA
cdr3_nt: TGTGCCAGCAGCGCCACGATGGTAAATGAAAAACTGTTTTTT
cdr3_aa: CASSATMVNEKLFF

v_call: TRBV19
j_call: TRBJ2-5
clone_size: once
d_call: TRBD1
cdr3_nt: TGTGCCAGTAGTAGAGGACAGGGGATGCGGGAGACCCAGTACTTC
cdr3_aa: CASSRGQGMRETQYF

v_call: TRBV2
j_call: TRBJ1-1
clone_size: NA
d_call: TRBD1
cdr3_nt: TGTGCCAGTATGTCTGGGACAGGGCTATCTGAAGCTTTCTTT
cdr3_aa: CASMSGTGLSEAFF

v_call: TRBV30
j_call: TRBJ1-5
clone_size: NA
d_call: TRBD1
cdr3_nt: TGTGCCTGGAGTGGACAGGGTCTTCAGCCCCAGCATTTT
cdr3_aa: CAWSGQGLQPQHF

v_call: TRBV6-5
j_call: TRBJ2-3
clone_size: NA
d_call: NA
cdr3_nt: TGTGCCAGCAGTTACTCGGCGGGACACACAGATACGCAGTATTTT
cdr3_aa: CASSYSAGHTDTQYF

v_call: TRBV6-1
j_call: TRBJ2-1
clone_size: NA
d_call: TRBD2
cdr3_nt: TGTGCCAGCAGTGATTCGAGGGCGGGGGGGCGCTACAATGAGCAGTTCTTC
cdr3_aa: CASSDSRAGGRYNEQFF

v_call: TRBV28
j_call: TRBJ1-3
clone_size: once
d_call: NA
cdr3_nt: TGTGCCAGCAGTTTATGGGGGGAAGGGGCTGGAAACACCATATATTTT
cdr3_aa: CASSLWGEGAGNTIYF

v_call: TRBV12-3/TRBV12-4
j_call: TRBJ1-5
clone_size: once
d_call: NA
cdr3_nt: TGTGCCAGCAGTCGTCGGTATCAGCCCCAGCATTTT
cdr3_aa: CASSRRYQPQHF

v_call: TRBV4-1
j_call: TRBJ1-1
clone_size: NA
d_call: TRBD1
cdr3_nt: TGCGCCAGCAGCCGGACCGGACAGGGTCGGAATACTGAAGCTTTCTTT
cdr3_aa: CASSRTGQGRNTEAFF

v_call: TRBV2
j_call: TRBJ1-4
clone_size: NA
d_call: NA
cdr3_nt: TGTGCCAGCAGCCAGACAAGCTACAATGAAAAACTGTTTTTT
cdr3_aa: CASSQTSYNEKLFF

v_call: TRBV5-1
j_call: TRBJ1-2
clone_size: NA
d_call: TRBD1
cdr3_nt: TGCGCCAGCAGCAAACCTCTGGGACAGGGGGTCTATGGCTACACCTTC
cdr3_aa: CASSKPLGQGVYGYTF

v_call: TRBV27
j_call: TRBJ1-4
clone_size: NA
d_call: NA
cdr3_nt: TGTGCCAGCAGTTTATCGGGCGGGGTTGCTAATGAAAAACTGTTTTTT
cdr3_aa: CASSLSGGVANEKLFF

v_call: TRBV2
j_call: TRBJ1-1
clone_size: NA
d_call: TRBD1
cdr3_nt: TGTGCCAGCAGTCAACGGGACAGGGCTGAAGCTTTCTTT
cdr3_aa: CASSQRDRAEAFF

v_call: TRBV18
j_call: TRBJ1-1
clone_size: NA
d_call: NA
cdr3_nt: TGTGCCAGCTCACCAAAAGGGAATGAAGCTTTCTTT
cdr3_aa: CASSPKGNEAFF

v_call: TRBV18
j_call: TRBJ1-3
clone_size: few
d_call: NA
cdr3_nt: TGTGCCAGCTCCCTGCCCCGGCAGGGGCACTCTGGAAACACCATATATTTT
cdr3_aa: CASSLPRQGHSGNTIYF

v_call: TRBV6-5
j_call: TRBJ1-6
clone_size: once
d_call: TRBD1
cdr3_nt: TGTGCCAGCAGTTCTACCCCGACAGGGCAGGCTTCACCCCTCCACTTT
cdr3_aa: CASSSTPTGQASPLHF

v_call: TRBV30
j_call: TRBJ2-5
clone_size: few
d_call: NA
cdr3_nt: TGTGCCTGGATGGGCCAAGAGACCCAGTACTTC
cdr3_aa: CAWMGQETQYF

v_call: TRBV7-9
j_call: TRBJ2-5
clone_size: NA
d_call: NA
cdr3_nt: TGTGCCAGCAGCCAGGGTAACATGGGAGAGACCCAGTACTTC
cdr3_aa: CASSQGNMGETQYF

v_call: TRBV13
j_call: TRBJ2-7
clone_size: few
d_call: TRBD2
cdr3_nt: TGTGCCAGCAGCTCCGGGGGGACTGCCTACGAGCAGTACTTC
cdr3_aa: CASSSGGTAYEQYF

v_call: TRBV2
j_call: TRBJ1-2
clone_size: NA
d_call: NA
cdr3_nt: TGTGCCAGCAGTGAAGCGCTCCAGACTACTGGCTACACCTTC
cdr3_aa: CASSEALQTTGYTF

v_call: TRBV4-1
j_call: TRBJ2-3
clone_size: NA
d_call: TRBD2
cdr3_nt: TGCGCCAGCAGCCAAAGAACTAGCGCAGATACGCAGTATTTT
cdr3_aa: CASSQRTSADTQYF

v_call: TRBV2
j_call: TRBJ2-5
clone_size: NA
d_call: NA
cdr3_nt: TGTGCCAGCAGAATGGGGCTGGGGCAAGAGACCCAGTACTTC
cdr3_aa: CASRMGLGQETQYF

v_call: TRBV27
j_call: TRBJ1-6
clone_size: once
d_call: NA
cdr3_nt: TGTGCCAGCATGAAGGCCTATAGCTCCTATAATTCACCCCTCCACTTT
cdr3_aa: CASMKAYSSYNSPLHF

v_call: TRBV19
j_call: TRBJ2-5
clone_size: NA
d_call: TRBD2
cdr3_nt: TGTGCCAGTAGTAGGGGACTAGCGGGGGGGCTAGAGACCCAGTACTTC
cdr3_aa: CASSRGLAGGLETQYF

v_call: TRBV25-1
j_call: TRBJ1-1
clone_size: NA
d_call: NA
cdr3_nt: TGTGCCAGCAGTGATAGCGGGACAAAAGCTTTCTTT
cdr3_aa: CASSDSGTKAFF

v_call: TRBV2
j_call: TRBJ2-2
clone_size: NA
d_call: NA
cdr3_nt: TGTGCCAGCAGTGAAAGCTCAGGGGGGCACACCGGGGAGCTGTTTTTT
cdr3_aa: CASSESSGGHTGELFF

v_call: TRBV4-3
j_call: TRBJ2-1
clone_size: once
d_call: NA
cdr3_nt: TGCGCCAGCAGCCAAGATCAACGGCACGCGGATGAGCAGTTCTTC
cdr3_aa: CASSQDQRHADEQFF

v_call: TRBV28
j_call: TRBJ1-2
clone_size: NA
d_call: NA
cdr3_nt: TGTGCCAGCAGGCCGACAGCAAACTATGGCTACACCTTC
cdr3_aa: CASRPTANYGYTF

v_call: TRBV5-1
j_call: TRBJ1-2
clone_size: NA
d_call: NA
cdr3_nt: TGCGCCAGCAGCTTTAACAGTCGTGGCTACACCTTC
cdr3_aa: CASSFNSRGYTF

v_call: TRBV3-1/TRBV3-2
j_call: TRBJ2-1
clone_size: NA
d_call: TRBD2
cdr3_nt: TGTGCCAGCAGCCTCGCCCCGGGACTAGCGGGGGGGGGAAATGAGCAGTTCTTC
cdr3_aa: CASSLAPGLAGGGNEQFF

v_call: TRBV2
j_call: TRBJ2-7
clone_size: NA
d_call: NA
cdr3_nt: TGTGCCAGCAGTGAAGGTATCCCCTCCTACGAGCAGTACTTC
cdr3_aa: CASSEGIPSYEQYF

v_call: TRBV11-2
j_call: TRBJ2-3
clone_size: NA
d_call: TRBD1
cdr3_nt: TGTGCCAGCAGCCAGGGGGCGCTTACAGATACGCAGTATTTT
cdr3_aa: CASSQGALTDTQYF

v_call: TRBV11-3
j_call: TRBJ2-2
clone_size: once
d_call: NA
cdr3_nt: TGTGCCAGTTCCAGGGTGATCGGGGAGCTGTTTTTT
cdr3_aa: CASSRVIGELFF

v_call: TRBV10-1
j_call: TRBJ2-5
clone_size: NA
d_call: NA
cdr3_nt: TGCGCCAGCAGTGAGTCGGGCAGGGAGACCCAGTACTTC
cdr3_aa: CASSESGRETQYF

v_call: TRBV5-6
j_call: TRBJ1-6
clone_size: NA
d_call: NA
cdr3_nt: TGTGCCAGCAGCCCGGGGGCGGGGTATTCACCCCTCCACTTT
cdr3_aa: CASSPGAGYSPLHF

v_call: TRBV30
j_call: TRBJ2-2
clone_size: NA
d_call: NA
cdr3_nt: TGTGCCTGGAGTAGCAGGGTGGACGGGGAGCTGTTTTTT
cdr3_aa: CAWSSRVDGELFF

v_call: TRBV30
j_call: TRBJ1-1
clone_size: NA
d_call: NA
cdr3_nt: TGTGCCTGGAAAACGGCGATGAACACTGAAGCTTTCTTT
cdr3_aa: CAWKTAMNTEAFF

v_call: TRBV14
j_call: TRBJ2-7
clone_size: NA
d_call: TRBD2
cdr3_nt: TGTGCCAGCAGCCAACGGACTAGCGGGGGCCCGCCCCGCTACGAGCAGTACTTC
cdr3_aa: CASSQRTSGGPPRYEQYF

v_call: TRBV4-2
j_call: TRBJ1-1
clone_size: NA
d_call: NA
cdr3_nt: TGTGCCAGCAGCCAAGATACCACGAACACTGAAGCTTTCTTT
cdr3_aa: CASSQDTTNTEAFF

v_call: TRBV6-5
j_call: TRBJ2-2
clone_size: NA
d_call: NA
cdr3_nt: TGTGCCAGCAGTTCAAGGGCCGGGGTTTCCACCGGGGAGCTGTTTTTT
cdr3_aa: CASSSRAGVSTGELFF

v_call: TRBV6-1
j_call: TRBJ1-5
clone_size: once
d_call: NA
cdr3_nt: TGTGCCAGCAGTGAGGTCAGGACGGGAAATAGCAATCAGCCCCAGCATTTT
cdr3_aa: CASSEVRTGNSNQPQHF